This T cell receptor (beta chain) came from a study of response to subunit inactivated influenza vaccine. This clonotype came up a few times. The antigen is unknown. TCRdb re-called the RT-PCR reads through MiXCR, storing one row per CDR3 protein. The data hold more than 700,000 distinct CDR3 sequences, with 20% to 25% observed a single time. Notes on the study in general: T cells newly recruited by each seasonal influenza vaccination are few, the authors suggested.

With V trimmed by 4 bases and J by 7 bases, 9 bases remained unmatched. Looked up from germline, CDR1 is SGDLS and CDR2 is YYNGEE. The CDR3 contains 14 residues. The J gene is TRBJ1-1, the V gene TRBV9, with TRBD1 matching 8 bases. The starting material was PBMCs from blood, obtained 5 to 6 days after vaccination. The sequence came from a man between 45 and 60 years old who received an inactivated influenza vaccine. The CDR3 DNA reads TGTGCCAGCAGCCCCATCGGACAGGGTAGTGAAGCTTTCTTT. This codes for CASSPIGQGSEAFF.